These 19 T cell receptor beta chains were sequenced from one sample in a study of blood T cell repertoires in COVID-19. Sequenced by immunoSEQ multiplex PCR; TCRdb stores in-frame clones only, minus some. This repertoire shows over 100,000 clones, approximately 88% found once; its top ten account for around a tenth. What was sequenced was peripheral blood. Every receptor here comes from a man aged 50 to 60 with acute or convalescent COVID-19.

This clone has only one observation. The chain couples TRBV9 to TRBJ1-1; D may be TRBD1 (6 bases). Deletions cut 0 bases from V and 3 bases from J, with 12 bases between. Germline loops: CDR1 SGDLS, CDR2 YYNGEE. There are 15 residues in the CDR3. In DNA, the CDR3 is TGTGCCAGCAGCGTAGCATTGGACAGAGACACTGAAGCTTTCTTT. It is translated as CASSVALDRDTEAFF. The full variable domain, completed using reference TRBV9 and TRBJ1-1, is DSGVTQTPKHLITATGQRVTLRCSPRSGDLSVYWYQQSLDQGLQFLIQYYNGEERAKGNILERFSAQQFPDLHSELNLSSLELGDSALYFCASSVALDRDTEAFFGQGTRLTVV.

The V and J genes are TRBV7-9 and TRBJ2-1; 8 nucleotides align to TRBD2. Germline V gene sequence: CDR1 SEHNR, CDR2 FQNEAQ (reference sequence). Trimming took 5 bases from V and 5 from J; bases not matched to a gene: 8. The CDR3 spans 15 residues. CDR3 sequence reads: CASSLRGTRHNEQFF. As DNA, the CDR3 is TGTGCCAGCAGCCTACGGGGGACTAGACACAATGAGCAGTTCTTC.

The CDR3 region is CASSSPTGGGGNTIYF. The CDR3 region has the DNA TGTGCCAGCAGCTCACCGACAGGGGGAGGAGGAAACACCATATATTTT. This sequence joins TRBV5-4 and TRBJ1-3, with 9 bases lining up with TRBD1. The V segment lost 3 bases and the J segment 4 bases; nucleotides outside the gene matches: 8. In germline, CDR1 is SGHNT, CDR2 YYREEE (reference sequence). This CDR3 comprises 16 residues. The complete variable domain, with remaining parts taken from reference TRBV5-4 and TRBJ1-3, reads ETGVTQSPTHLIKTRGQQVTLRCSSQSGHNTVSWYQQALGQGPQFIFQYYREEENGRGNFPPRFSGLQFPNYSSELNVNALELDDSALYLCASSSPTGGGGNTIYFGEGSWLTVV.

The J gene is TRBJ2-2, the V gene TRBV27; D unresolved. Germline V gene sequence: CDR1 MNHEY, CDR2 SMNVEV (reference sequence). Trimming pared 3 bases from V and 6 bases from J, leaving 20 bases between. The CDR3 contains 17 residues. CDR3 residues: CASSLRPRVRPPGELFF. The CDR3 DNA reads TGTGCCAGCAGTTTGAGGCCACGGGTTCGTCCGCCCGGGGAGCTGTTTTTT.

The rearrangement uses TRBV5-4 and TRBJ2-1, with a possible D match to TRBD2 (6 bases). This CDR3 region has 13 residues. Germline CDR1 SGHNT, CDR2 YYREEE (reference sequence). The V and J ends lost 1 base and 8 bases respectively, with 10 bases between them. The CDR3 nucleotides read TGTGCCAGCAGCTTGCCGGGGGTATATGAGCAGTTCTTC. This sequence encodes CASSLPGVYEQFF.

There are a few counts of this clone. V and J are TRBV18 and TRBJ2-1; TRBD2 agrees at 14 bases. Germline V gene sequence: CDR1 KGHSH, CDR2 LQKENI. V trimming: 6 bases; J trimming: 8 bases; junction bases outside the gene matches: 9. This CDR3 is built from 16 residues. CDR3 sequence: CASSRSGTSGSDEQFF. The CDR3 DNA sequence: TGTGCCAGCTCTCGATCCGGGACTAGCGGGAGTGATGAGCAGTTCTTC.

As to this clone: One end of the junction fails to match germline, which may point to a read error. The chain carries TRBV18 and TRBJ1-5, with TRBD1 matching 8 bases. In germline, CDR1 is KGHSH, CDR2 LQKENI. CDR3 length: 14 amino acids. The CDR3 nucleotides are TGTGCCAGCACGGGACAGGCCAGCATTCAGCCCCAGCATTTT. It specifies CASTGQASIQPQHF. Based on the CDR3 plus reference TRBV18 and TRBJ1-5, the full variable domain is NAGVMQNPRHLVRRRGQEARLRCSPMKGHSHVYWYRQLPEEGLKFMVYLQKENIIDESGMPKERFSAEFPKEGPSILRIQQVVRGDSAAYFCASTGQASIQPQHFGDGTRLSIL.

The CDR3 sequence: CASSLGRTGDPYNSPLHF. In DNA, the CDR3 is TGTGCCAGCAGCTTAGGCAGGACAGGGGACCCATATAATTCACCCCTCCACTTT. The chain is built from TRBV28 and TRBJ1-6; 9 bases fit TRBD1. The V gene end was trimmed by 6 bases and the J gene end by 4 bases; junction bases not matched to a gene: 13. Per the germline V gene, CDR1 is MDHEN and CDR2 is SYDVKM. This CDR3 is built from 18 residues.

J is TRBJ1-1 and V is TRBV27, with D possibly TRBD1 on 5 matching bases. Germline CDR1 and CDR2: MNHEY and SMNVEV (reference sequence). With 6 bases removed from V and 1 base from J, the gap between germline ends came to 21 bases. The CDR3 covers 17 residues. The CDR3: CASSRIWGREGNTEAFF. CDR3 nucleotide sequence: TGTGCCAGCAGCAGGATCTGGGGCAGGGAGGGGAACACTGAAGCTTTCTTT.

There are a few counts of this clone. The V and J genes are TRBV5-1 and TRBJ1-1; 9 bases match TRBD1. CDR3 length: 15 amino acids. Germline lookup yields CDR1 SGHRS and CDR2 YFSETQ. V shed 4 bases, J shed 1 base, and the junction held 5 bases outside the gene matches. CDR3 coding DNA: TGCGCCAGCAGCAGGCTGACAGGGGGGAACACTGAAGCTTTCTTT. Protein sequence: CASSRLTGGNTEAFF.

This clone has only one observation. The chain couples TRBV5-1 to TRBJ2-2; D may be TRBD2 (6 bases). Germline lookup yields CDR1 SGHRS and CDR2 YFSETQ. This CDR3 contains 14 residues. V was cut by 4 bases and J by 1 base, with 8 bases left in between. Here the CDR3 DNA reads TGCGCCAGCAGCCGGAGGGGGAACACCGGGGAGCTGTTTTTT. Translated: CASSRRGNTGELFF.

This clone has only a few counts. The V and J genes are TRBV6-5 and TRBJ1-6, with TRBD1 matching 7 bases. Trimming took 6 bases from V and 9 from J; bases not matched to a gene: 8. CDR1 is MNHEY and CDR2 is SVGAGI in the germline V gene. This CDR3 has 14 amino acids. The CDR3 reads CASRTRQGSSPLHF. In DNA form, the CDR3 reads TGTGCCAGCAGGACCAGACAGGGTAGTTCACCCCTCCACTTT.

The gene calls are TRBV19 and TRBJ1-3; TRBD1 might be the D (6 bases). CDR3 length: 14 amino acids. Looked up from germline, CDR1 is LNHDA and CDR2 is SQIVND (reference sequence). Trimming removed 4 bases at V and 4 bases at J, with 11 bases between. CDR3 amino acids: CASSSYRDGNTIYF. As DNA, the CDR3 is TGTGCCAGTAGTAGCTACAGGGACGGAAACACCATATATTTT.

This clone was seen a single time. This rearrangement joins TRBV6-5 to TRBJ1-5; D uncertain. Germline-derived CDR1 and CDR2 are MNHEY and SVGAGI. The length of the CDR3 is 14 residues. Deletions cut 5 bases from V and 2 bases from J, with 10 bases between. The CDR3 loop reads CASSPDGGNQPQHF. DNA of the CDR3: TGTGCCAGCAGTCCTGACGGGGGCAATCAGCCCCAGCATTTT.

The CDR3 nucleotides read TGTGCCAGCAGTTGGGACAACTCCTACAATGAGCAGTTCTTC. This gives the protein CASSWDNSYNEQFF. The V and J genes are TRBV6-5 and TRBJ2-1; D is possibly TRBD1 (6 bases). The CDR3 totals 14 residues. Germline V gives CDR1 MNHEY, CDR2 SVGAGI. Trimming pared 4 bases from V and 0 bases from J, leaving 7 bases between.

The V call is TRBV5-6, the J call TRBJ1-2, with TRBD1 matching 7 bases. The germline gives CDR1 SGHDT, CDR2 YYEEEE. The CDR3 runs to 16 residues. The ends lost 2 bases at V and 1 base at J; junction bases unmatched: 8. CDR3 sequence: CASSLPGGDLNYGYTF. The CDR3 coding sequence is TGTGCCAGCAGCTTACCAGGGGGAGACCTTAACTATGGCTACACCTTC.

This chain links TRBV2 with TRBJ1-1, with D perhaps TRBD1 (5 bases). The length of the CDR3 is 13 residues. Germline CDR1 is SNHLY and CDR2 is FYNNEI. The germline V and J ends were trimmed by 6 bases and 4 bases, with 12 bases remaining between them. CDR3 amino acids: CASSQGLGTEAFF. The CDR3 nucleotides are TGTGCCAGCAGCCAGGGCCTGGGCACTGAAGCTTTCTTT.

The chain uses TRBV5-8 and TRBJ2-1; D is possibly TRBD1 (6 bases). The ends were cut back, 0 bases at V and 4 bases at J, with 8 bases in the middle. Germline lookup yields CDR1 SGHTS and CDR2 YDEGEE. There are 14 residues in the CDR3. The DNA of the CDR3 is TGTGCCAGCAGCTTGGGGACAGTATACAATGAGCAGTTCTTC. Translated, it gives CASSLGTVYNEQFF.

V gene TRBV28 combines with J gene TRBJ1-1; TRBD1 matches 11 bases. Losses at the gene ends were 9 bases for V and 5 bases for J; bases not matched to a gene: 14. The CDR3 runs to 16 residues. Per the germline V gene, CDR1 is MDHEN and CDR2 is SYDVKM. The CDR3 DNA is TGTGCCAGTACCGGACAGGGGGCGAGGGGTGGGACTGAAGCTTTCTTT. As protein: CASTGQGARGGTEAFF.